Below, one TCR beta chain is given with its context. Sequencing was performed with immunoSEQ multiplex PCR; in TCRdb, only in-frame clones are kept and a portion is missing. The sample yields over 450,000 clones, about 91% seen once. Seattle researchers signed up patients amid active infection and tracked them longitudinally. This sample stems from a study of blood T cell repertoires in COVID-19. CDR3 size: 14 residues. Germline lookup yields CDR1 GTSNPN and CDR2 SVGIG (reference sequence). The V end was cut by 0 bases, the J end by 5 bases, with 13 bases between. The chain joins TRBV30 to TRBJ1-2, with D maybe TRBD1 (6 bases). This TCR came from a man aged 18 to 30 with COVID-19, enrolled during active disease. Sequenced input: peripheral blood. The CDR3 nucleotides are TGTGCCTGGAGTGTACAGGGAATTGGATATGGCTACACCTTC. It specifies CAWSVQGIGYGYTF.